This TCR beta chain appears in the sequencing data of a study of Ad26.COV2.S vaccination and SARS-CoV-2 variants. On the study more broadly: The donor participated in the COV1001 trial, in its Ad26.COV2.S arm.

As to this clone: Its antigen is currently unknown.

Study-wide results and limits: Spike-specific TCR breadth in vaccine recipients exceeded that seen in placebo recipients.

Treatment indicated: around 19 received Ad26.COV2.S at low or high dose, single or two shots; 5 received placebo; per-sample allocation not given. Sampling happened 63 days after the first vaccine or placebo injection. Germline CDR1 and CDR2: LGHNA and YNFKEQ. This CDR3 has 15 amino acids. The J segment lost 3 bases and the V segment lost 3 bases, leaving 6 bases of the junction unmatched. The repertoire was sequenced with immunoSEQ multiplex PCR; TCRdb's copy has only in-frame clones and lacks some. The sample includes 500,000 or so clones, roughly 89% of them seen just once. The sequencing used peripheral blood, collected in a trial of Ad26.COV2.S vaccine versus placebo. J is TRBJ2-5 and V is TRBV4-2, with 8 bases that match TRBD2. This TCR derives from a person between 18 and 65 years old who received the Ad26.COV2.S COVID-19 vaccine or a placebo. CDR3 nucleotide sequence: TGTGCCAGCAGCCAGGCTAGCGGGCACGAAGAGACCCAGTACTTC. Translated: CASSQASGHEETQYF.